This TCR beta chain emerged from a study of cytomegalovirus exposure and HLA in healthy donors. About this clone itself: Its antigen is not known.

Overall study findings and caveats: Roughly uniform depth of sequencing across donors was assumed in presence/absence analyses.

PCR was performed using 60 Vbeta and 13 Jbeta primers. Sequencing was performed with immunoSEQ multiplex PCR; in TCRdb, only in-frame clones are kept and a portion is missing. The repertoire holds 250,000 to 350,000 clones, with 75% to 90% as singletons. The sequenced material came from PBMCs. The receptor comes from a man between 35 and 55 years old in good health and CMV-seropositive.

CDR3 coding DNA: TGCGCCAGCAGCTTGCAGGGGGCCTCGATTGGGGCCAACGTCCTGACTTTC. This gives the protein CASSLQGASIGANVLTF. V is TRBV5-1 and J is TRBJ2-6; 8 nucleotides agree with TRBD1. V shed 1 base and J 3 bases; nucleotides not matched to a gene: 6. Germline loops: CDR1 SGHRS, CDR2 YFSETQ. The CDR3 spans 17 residues.